This T cell receptor (beta chain) derives from a study of Ad26.COV2.S vaccination and SARS-CoV-2 variants. Method: immunoSEQ multiplex PCR; TCRdb's copy keeps in-frame clones and lacks some. In the table there are around 340,000 clones, about 89% of which are singletons. Comments on this clone: Its antigen is unidentified.

Study observations and caveats: It was reported that spike-specific CD8+ and CD4+ T cell responses were substantially broad after vaccination. Researchers reported similar non-spike TCR breadth in vaccine and placebo recipients.

The treatment here: 19 received Ad26.COV2.S at low or high dose, single or two shots; roughly 5 received placebo; per-sample allocation not given. Day 63 following the first vaccine or placebo injection was when the samples were taken. An Ad26 vector expressing Wuhan-strain SARS-CoV-2 spike constituted the vaccine. This sample comprised peripheral blood, obtained in a trial of Ad26.COV2.S vaccine versus placebo. This clonotype originated in a person aged 18-60 years who received the Ad26.COV2.S COVID-19 vaccine or a placebo.

CDR3 amino acids: CASSYSAGSNQPQHF. CDR3 in DNA: TGTGCCAGCAGTTACTCTGCAGGTAGCAATCAGCCCCAGCATTTT. This chain uses TRBV6-2 or TRBV6-3 with TRBJ1-5; D gene uncertain. V lost 0 bases and J 0 bases, leaving 6 bases between the germline ends. This CDR3 is built from 15 residues. From germline, CDR1 is MNHEY and CDR2 SVGEGT.